A single sample is the source of the 2 T cell receptor beta chains below, sequenced in a study of tumor-infiltrating lymphocytes in primary liver carcinoma. The investigators made TCR beta cDNA from 400 to 550 ng total RNA, using a constant-region primer. Investigators got TCR beta libraries out of three nested multiplex PCR rounds, done with slightly modified ARM-PCR. For around 9 cycles apiece, the opening two PCR rounds ran with TRBV1-TRBV30 forward primers and a C-beta reverse primer. Using its own MiXCR run on the multiplex PCR reads, TCRdb lists one record per CDR3 protein. Found here are about 330,000 distinct CDR3 sequences, less than 75% of them singletons; the top ten hold under 8%. Extraction also yielded germline DNA, while blood RNA was obtained from unsorted whole blood. Sequenced input: peripheral blood. The receptors shown here come from a man aged 40-55 years with primary liver carcinoma and hepatitis B virus infection.

CDR3 bases: TGTGCCAGCAGGGGGGGCGGGAATTTTCTCGAGCAGTACTTC. This encodes CASRGGGNFLEQYF. The gene calls are TRBV28 and TRBJ2-7; D could derive from TRBD1 or TRBD2 (6 bases each). The CDR3 extends over 14 amino acids. Trimming cost V 6 bases and J 6 bases, with 18 bases left between them. The germline V gene encodes CDR1 MDHEN and CDR2 SYDVKM.

On this clonotype itself: One base away lies a much larger clone, so this may be a sequencing read error. The CDR3 spells CASSETYRVETQYF. The CDR3 DNA reads TGTGCCAGCAGTGAAACCTACAGGGTGGAGACCCAGTACTTC. V is TRBV6-1 and J is TRBJ2-5; weak D call: TRBD1 (6 bases). This CDR3 has 14 amino acids. CDR1 MNHNS and CDR2 SASEGT come from the germline V gene. V was shortened by 2 bases and J by 5 bases, with 12 bases between the two germline ends.